The clone carrying this TCR beta chain came up a few times. Its antigen is not identified. Cultured CD4+ T cell DNA underwent sequencing with the Oncomine TCR Beta short-read assay. TCRdb ran MiXCR on the PCR reads and lists one entry per CDR3 protein. The data show over 20,000 distinct CDR3 sequences, with roughly two fifths seen just once and under 15% held by the top ten. The length of the CDR3 is 16 residues. Trimming pared 4 bases from V and 2 bases from J, leaving 14 bases between. CDR1 and CDR2 from the germline V gene are MNHEY and SMNVEV (reference sequence). The treatment: approximately 10-day PBMC culture with coronavirus spike peptide pools or control peptides (ViraFEST assay). Before TCRs were sequenced, ViraFEST expanded antigen-specific T cells with peptide pools. This entry belongs to a study of vaccination and CD4 T cells after COVID-19. Study-wide results and caveats: Within the convalescent patients, a median approximately 89% of the SARS-CoV-2-reactive clones were ones that appeared only post-vaccination. In median terms, SARS-CoV-2-reactive clonotypes went from roughly 21 to 40, a nonsignificant rise.

The origin of this receptor is a human donor who had recovered from COVID-19. Sequenced input: CD4+ T cells from blood, cultured in vitro. The gene calls are TRBV27 and TRBJ2-2; D is perhaps TRBD1 or TRBD2 (6 bases each). CDR3 residues: CASSSGAGGNTGELFF. CDR3 DNA sequence: TGTGCCAGCAGTTCAGGGGCCGGGGGAAACACCGGGGAGCTGTTTTTT.